The 18 T cell receptor beta chains in this list originate from one sample, sequenced in a study of response to subunit inactivated influenza vaccine (dated by TCRdb to the late 2010s). Library preparation was by RT-PCR. The reads were generated on an Illumina HiSeq 2500. The public reads were reprocessed in TCRdb via fastp at Q25 and MiXCR, keeping in-frame beta chains. Every distinct CDR3 protein forms one entry, paired with its most common genes and DNA. The sample table shows over 150,000 distinct CDR3 sequences, and around 10% are seen once. The ten top clones hold about a third of the sample. The sequencing used CD8+ T cells sorted from PBMCs, collected about 23 months after vaccination. These receptors came from a man between 45 and 75 years old who received an inactivated influenza vaccine. Donor details come from another sample of the same person, matched by shared clones.

This chain joins TRBV6-5 and TRBJ2-5; D is unresolved. V lost 6 bases to trimming and J lost 5 bases, with 7 bases between them. This CDR3 has 11 residues. CDR1 is MNHEY, CDR2 SVGAGI, per germline. The CDR3 DNA reads as TGTGCCAGCAGGGATAGGGAGACCCAGTACTTC. It codes for CASRDRETQYF.

This clonotype was recorded at least ten times. V gene TRBV7-9 combines with J gene TRBJ2-7, with D perhaps being TRBD1 or TRBD2 (5 bases each). The V end was cut by 5 bases, the J end by 3 bases, with 11 bases between. The V gene's germline CDR1 is SEHNR and CDR2 FQNEAQ (reference sequence). The CDR3 length is 13 residues. The CDR3 nucleotides are TGTGCCAGCAGCCCGGGACGGAGCTACGAGCAGTACTTC. Protein: CASSPGRSYEQYF.

This chain joins TRBV6-1 and TRBJ2-7; 7 bases match TRBD2. CDR3 length: 15 amino acids. V lost 4 bases, J lost 2 bases, and 8 bases stayed unmatched. The germline V gene has CDR1 MNHNS and CDR2 SASEGT. CDR3: CASSVSSGFPYEQYF. In nucleotides, the CDR3 is TGTGCCAGCAGTGTTTCTAGCGGTTTTCCCTACGAGCAGTACTTC.

V usage is TRBV2 and J usage is TRBJ2-5; TRBD2 matches 7 bases. Germline values: CDR1 SNHLY, CDR2 FYNNEI. There are 13 residues in the CDR3. Trimming at V came to 3 bases and at J to 4 bases, leaving 2 bases not matched to a gene. The chain's CDR3 is CASSEPSGETQYF. Written as DNA, the CDR3 is TGTGCCAGCAGTGAGCCTAGCGGAGAGACCCAGTACTTC.

At least ten counts were recorded for this clonotype. This sequence joins TRBV6-2 or TRBV6-3 and TRBJ2-1; D possibly corresponds to TRBD2 (5 bases). V lost 3 bases to trimming and J lost 9 bases, with 15 bases between them. This CDR3 region has 14 residues. The V gene's germline CDR1 is MNHEY and CDR2 SVGEGT. CDR3 in amino acids: CASSYTGSAGEQFF. The CDR3 coding sequence is TGTGCCAGCAGTTATACGGGGTCGGCAGGTGAGCAGTTCTTC.

This clonotype was seen a few times. The V and J genes are TRBV9 and TRBJ1-4; no firm D call. The germline V gene has CDR1 SGDLS and CDR2 YYNGEE. This CDR3 comprises 16 residues. Trimming removed 0 bases at V and 0 bases at J, with 9 bases between. This CDR3 reads CASSVGEDSTNEKLFF. The CDR3 DNA reads TGTGCCAGCAGCGTAGGGGAAGACTCAACTAATGAAAAACTGTTTTTT.

The gene calls are TRBV7-9 and TRBJ2-1; D may be TRBD2 (5 bases). Germline CDR1 SEHNR, CDR2 FQNEAQ (reference sequence). The ends were cut back, 0 bases at V and 7 bases at J, with 7 bases in the middle. CDR3 size: 13 residues. The CDR3 spells CASSLARGNEQFF. DNA for the CDR3: TGTGCCAGCAGCTTAGCTCGGGGTAATGAGCAGTTCTTC.

The sample holds a few counts of this clonotype. The V gene is TRBV7-8, the J gene TRBJ2-1; D is possibly TRBD2 (5 bases). Trimming removed 3 bases at V and 10 bases at J, with 16 bases between. Germline V CDR1 and CDR2: SGHVS, FQNEAQ. This CDR3 spans 14 amino acids. CDR3 sequence (DNA): TGTGCCAGCAGCTTGCTGGACTCTCTAGTGGAGCAGTTCTTC. Its translation: CASSLLDSLVEQFF.

The chain is built from TRBV7-2 and TRBJ1-4; D remains unclear. V was shortened by 0 bases and J by 1 base, with 0 bases between the two germline ends. The CDR3 length is 13 residues. Germline V gives CDR1 SGHTA, CDR2 FQGNSA. The DNA for the CDR3 is TGTGCCAGCAGCTTAGCAACTAATGAAAAACTGTTTTTT. Translation: CASSLATNEKLFF.

The chain combines TRBV7-8 with TRBJ2-3; D ambiguous. Trimming pared 4 bases from V and 5 bases from J, leaving 10 bases between. Germline lookup yields CDR1 SGHVS and CDR2 FQNEAQ. CDR3 size: 13 residues. Here the CDR3 DNA reads TGTGCCAGCAGCTCCGAACCCGGAGATACGCAGTATTTT. This codes for CASSSEPGDTQYF.

This clonotype came up a few times. The CDR3 here is CASSMRVAENTEAFF. CDR3 coding DNA: TGTGCCAGTAGTATGAGAGTGGCGGAGAACACTGAAGCTTTCTTT. V gene TRBV19 combines with J gene TRBJ1-1; D is unresolved. Germline loops: CDR1 LNHDA, CDR2 SQIVND (reference sequence). Between the trimmed V and J ends, which lost 3 bases and 1 base, there was a span of 12 bases. This CDR3 comprises 15 residues.

The rearrangement uses TRBV20-1 and TRBJ1-5; D perhaps matches TRBD1 (5 bases). Trimming stripped 6 bases from V and 0 bases from J, with 12 bases between. This CDR3 has 14 amino acids. Germline V gives CDR1 DFQATT, CDR2 SNEGSKA (reference sequence). As DNA, the CDR3 is TGCAGTGCGTGGGGACTGTATAGCAATCAGCCCCAGCATTTT. Protein: CSAWGLYSNQPQHF.

The chain uses TRBV6-2 or TRBV6-3 and TRBJ2-7; the D is unclear. The CDR3 sequence is 15 residues long. Germline CDR1 is MNHEY and CDR2 is SVGEGT. V was shortened by 2 bases and J by 3 bases, with 14 bases between the two germline ends. The CDR3 spells CASSYGVKVYYEQYF. CDR3 coding DNA: TGTGCCAGCAGTTACGGGGTGAAGGTGTACTACGAGCAGTACTTC.

This clonotype was detected only a few times. The genes are TRBV20-1 and TRBJ2-7, with a tentative D call TRBD2 (6 bases). Germline lookup yields CDR1 DFQATT and CDR2 SNEGSKA (reference sequence). This CDR3 has 16 residues. Trimming removed 1 base at V and 0 bases at J, with 16 bases between. CDR3 residues: CSARAVSGPSSYEQYF. The DNA of the CDR3 is TGCAGTGCTAGAGCTGTAAGCGGGCCATCCTCCTACGAGCAGTACTTC.

The chain links TRBV11-1 to TRBJ1-4; TRBD1 matches 8 bases. This CDR3 is 19 amino acids long. Germline loops: CDR1 SGHAT, CDR2 FQDESV (reference sequence). V was clipped by 0 bases and J by 3 bases; unmatched bases: 12. CDR3 coding DNA: TGTGCCAGCAGCTTAGCGCAAGGACAGGGCGTGTTGGCTAATGAAAAACTGTTTTTT. Protein sequence: CASSLAQGQGVLANEKLFF.

This clonotype was counted a few times. J is TRBJ1-2 and V is TRBV20-1; D is unresolved. This CDR3 is built from 14 residues. CDR1 and CDR2 from the germline V gene are DFQATT and SNEGSKA (reference sequence). Trimming removed 0 bases from V and 4 bases from J, with 12 bases in between. CDR3 residues: CSARDTKTGYGYTF. CDR3 nucleotides: TGCAGTGCTAGAGACACGAAGACGGGCTATGGCTACACCTTC.

The V call is TRBV10-2, the J call TRBJ2-5, with D perhaps TRBD2 (7 bases). This CDR3 is 13 amino acids long. Germline V gene sequence: CDR1 WSHSY, CDR2 SAAADI. Trimming shortened V by 3 bases and J by 5 bases, and 10 bases separated the two germline ends. The CDR3 here is CASSDGGGETQYF. Here the CDR3 DNA reads TGCGCCAGCAGTGATGGCGGGGGCGAGACCCAGTACTTC.

The chain joins TRBV4-3 to TRBJ1-2; 9 positions agree with TRBD1. The CDR3 spans 17 residues. Germline V gene data show CDR1 as LGHNA and CDR2 as YSLEER. V lost 3 bases, J lost 2 bases, and 10 bases stayed unmatched. As DNA, the CDR3 is TGCGCCAGCAGCCAGGCTCCCATGGACAGGGGCAACTATGGCTACACCTTC. Translating gives CASSQAPMDRGNYGYTF.